This TCR beta chain came from a study of OX40 agonist ivuxolimab in advanced cancers. Study-level information: At 82.7% male, the cohort had a mean age of approximately 60 years, ranging from about 23 to 79. Partial responses, seen in three patients, involved one hepatocellular carcinoma and two cutaneous melanomas.

The CDR3 has 18 amino acids. Germline values: CDR1 SGHAT, CDR2 FQNNGV. J lost 5 bases, V lost 3 bases, and 17 bases had no gene match. Produced via immunoSEQ multiplex PCR; TCRdb's table is partial and in-frame only. The data hold approximately 75,000 clones, with roughly 90% observed a single time. Sequencing was performed on CD4+ or CD8+ T cells sorted from blood, taken in a trial of the OX40 agonist ivuxolimab. This TCR derives from an adult with an advanced solid tumor such as melanoma, head and neck, liver or kidney cancer. The gene calls are TRBV11-2 and TRBJ2-7; TRBD2 matches at 9 bases. The DNA for the CDR3 is TGTGCCAGCAGCTTTAGGCGGAGGGGGCAGCGGGAGGTCCACGAGCAGTACTTC. Its translation: CASSFRRRGQREVHEQYF.